This TCR beta chain was observed in a study of T-cell reconstitution after alpha-beta-depleted transplantation in children. This clonotype was seen ten or more times. The antigen is undetermined. Germline V gene sequence: CDR1 SGHDT, CDR2 YYEEEE. This CDR3 contains 13 residues. The V and J ends lost 0 bases and 9 bases respectively, with 11 bases between them. Overall study results and limits: Several patients had high TCRbeta diversity at day 60; it came from surviving recipient T cells and thymic progenitors. Once a year had passed after transplant, T-cell counts and diversity came mostly from newly produced T cells. Where alpha-beta T cells came from about two months after transplant was reportedly several hundred expanded graft clones.

Unique molecular identifiers were built into the TCRbeta library. Via MiXCR, TCRdb re-called the PCR reads, giving one row per CDR3 protein. Of under 750,000 distinct CDR3 sequences in the sample, more than 20% were seen once. The source of this sequence is a boy under two years old who had a stem cell transplant for acute myeloid leukemia, so the T cells may come from the graft donor. The sequencing here drew on PBMCs, mostly from graft donor cells, taken 360 days after TCRalphabeta/CD19-depleted stem cell transplant. This chain links TRBV5-6 with TRBJ2-3; D may be TRBD1 (5 bases). The CDR3 coding sequence is TGTGCCAGCAGCTTGGTTGGGGCGAGGACGCAGTATTTT. Protein: CASSLVGARTQYF.